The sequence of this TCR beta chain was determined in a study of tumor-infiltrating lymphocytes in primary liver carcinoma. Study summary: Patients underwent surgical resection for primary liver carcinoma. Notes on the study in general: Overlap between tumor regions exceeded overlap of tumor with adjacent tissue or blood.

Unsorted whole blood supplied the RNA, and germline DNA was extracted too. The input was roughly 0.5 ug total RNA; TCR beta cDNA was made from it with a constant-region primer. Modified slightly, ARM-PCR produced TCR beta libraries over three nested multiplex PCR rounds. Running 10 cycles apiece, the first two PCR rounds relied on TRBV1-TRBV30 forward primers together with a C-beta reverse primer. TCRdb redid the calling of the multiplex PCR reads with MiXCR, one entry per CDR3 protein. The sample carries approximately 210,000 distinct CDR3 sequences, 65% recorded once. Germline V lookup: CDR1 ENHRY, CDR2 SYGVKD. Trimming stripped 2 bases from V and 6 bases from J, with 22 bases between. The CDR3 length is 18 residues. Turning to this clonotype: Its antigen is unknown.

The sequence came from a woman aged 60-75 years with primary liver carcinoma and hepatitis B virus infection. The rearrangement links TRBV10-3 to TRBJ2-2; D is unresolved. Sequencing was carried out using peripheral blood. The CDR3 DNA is TGTGCCATCAGTGAGACGTCGTGGGGAAGAGTTCGTGCCGGGGAGCTGTTTTTT. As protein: CAISETSWGRVRAGELFF.